This T cell receptor beta chain was sequenced for a study of post-analysis software for immune sequencing data. About the study: The disease courses spanned relapsing-remitting, secondary progressive and progressive-relapsing forms of multiple sclerosis.

Study-wide results and limits: TRBV segments more frequent in patients than in controls numbered several and included TRBV5-6, TRBV5-1 and TRBV20-1. Those samples that were prepared in the same batch co-clustered strongly by F measure. Significantly decreased normalized Chao1 diversity was recorded for multiple sclerosis patients relative to controls.

Regarding this clonotype: Its antigen is unknown.

Tagging with unique molecular identifiers was a feature of the TCR beta cDNA libraries. A single record per CDR3 protein comes from TCRdb applying MiXCR to the PCR reads. Counted here are about 820,000 distinct CDR3 sequences, approximately 53% occurring once; the ten biggest clones make up roughly 4.4%. The V end was cut by 6 bases, the J end by 6 bases, with 12 bases between. Germline V gene lookup returns CDR1 MNHEY and CDR2 SVGAGI. This CDR3 is built from 13 residues. This TCR came from a girl aged 10 to 17 with multiple sclerosis. Sample: blood. This chain connects TRBV6-5 to TRBJ1-3; weak D call: TRBD1 (5 bases). The CDR3 here is CASRTGLLNTIYF. The CDR3 DNA is TGTGCCAGCAGAACGGGACTCCTAAACACCATATATTTT.